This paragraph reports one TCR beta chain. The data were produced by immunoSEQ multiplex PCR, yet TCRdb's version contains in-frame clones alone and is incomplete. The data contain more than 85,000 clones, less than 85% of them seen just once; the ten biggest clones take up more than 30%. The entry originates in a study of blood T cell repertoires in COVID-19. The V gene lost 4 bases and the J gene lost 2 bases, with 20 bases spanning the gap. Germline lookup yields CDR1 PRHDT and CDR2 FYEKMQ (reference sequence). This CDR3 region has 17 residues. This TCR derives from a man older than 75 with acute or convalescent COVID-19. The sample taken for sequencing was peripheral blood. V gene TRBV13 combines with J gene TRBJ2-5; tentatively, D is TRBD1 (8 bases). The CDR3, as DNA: TGTGCCAGCAGCTCCGCCCCCGACAGGGGACTACAAGAGACCCAGTACTTC. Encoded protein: CASSSAPDRGLQETQYF.